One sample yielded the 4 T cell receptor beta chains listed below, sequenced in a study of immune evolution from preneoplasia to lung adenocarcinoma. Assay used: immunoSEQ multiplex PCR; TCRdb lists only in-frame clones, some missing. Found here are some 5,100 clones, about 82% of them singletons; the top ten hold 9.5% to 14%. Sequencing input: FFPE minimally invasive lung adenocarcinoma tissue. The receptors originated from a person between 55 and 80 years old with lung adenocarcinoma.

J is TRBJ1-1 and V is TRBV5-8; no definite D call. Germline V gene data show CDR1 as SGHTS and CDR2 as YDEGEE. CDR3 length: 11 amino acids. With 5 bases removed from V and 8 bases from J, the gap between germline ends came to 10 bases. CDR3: CASRRAREAFF. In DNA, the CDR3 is TGTGCCAGCAGGCGAGCGCGAGAAGCTTTCTTT.

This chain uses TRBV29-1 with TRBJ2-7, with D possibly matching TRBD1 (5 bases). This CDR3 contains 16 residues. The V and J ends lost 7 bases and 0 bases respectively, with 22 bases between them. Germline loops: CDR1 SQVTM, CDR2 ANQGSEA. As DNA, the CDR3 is TGCAGCGCCATAGGGGCGATTAAACCCTCCTCCTACGAGCAGTACTTC. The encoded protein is CSAIGAIKPSSYEQYF.

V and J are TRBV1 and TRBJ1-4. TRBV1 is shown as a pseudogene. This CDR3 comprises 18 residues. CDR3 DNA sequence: TGCACCAGCAGCCAAAAAGAGAATGGGACGGGCTTTAATGAAAAACTGTTTTTT. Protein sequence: CTSSQKENGTGFNEKLFF.

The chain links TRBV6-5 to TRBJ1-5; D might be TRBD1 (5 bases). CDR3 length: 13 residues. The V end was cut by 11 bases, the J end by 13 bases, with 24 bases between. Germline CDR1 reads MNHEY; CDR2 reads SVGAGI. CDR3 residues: CASAVKTGTVQHF. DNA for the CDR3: TGTGCCTCAGCAGTTAAAACCGGGACCGTTCAGCATTTT.